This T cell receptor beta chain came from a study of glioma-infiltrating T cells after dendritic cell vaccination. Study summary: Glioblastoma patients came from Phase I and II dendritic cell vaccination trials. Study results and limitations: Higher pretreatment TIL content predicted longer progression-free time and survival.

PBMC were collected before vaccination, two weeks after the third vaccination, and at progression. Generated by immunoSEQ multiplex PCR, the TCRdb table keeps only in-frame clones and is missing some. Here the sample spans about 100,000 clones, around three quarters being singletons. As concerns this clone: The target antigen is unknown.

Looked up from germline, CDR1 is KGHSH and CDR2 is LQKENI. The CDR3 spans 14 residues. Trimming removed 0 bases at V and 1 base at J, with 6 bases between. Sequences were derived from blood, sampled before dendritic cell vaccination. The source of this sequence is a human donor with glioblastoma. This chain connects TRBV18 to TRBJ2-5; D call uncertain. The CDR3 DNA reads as TGTGCCAGCTCACCACCTCGGGTCCAAGAGACCCAGTACTTC. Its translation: CASSPPRVQETQYF.